The clone carrying this TCR beta chain was found once. Its antigen is still unknown. This entry is derived from a study of long-term antiretroviral therapy in people with HIV. Findings and caveats of the study: With ART, diversity went up but was still lower than in transplant donor controls.

The authors ran the immunoSEQ assay, v3.0, at survey level. Clones were read by immunoSEQ multiplex PCR, and TCRdb kept only the in-frame ones, dropping some. The sample includes around 6,500 clones, around 73% of them seen just once. The J segment lost 0 bases and the V segment lost 5 bases, leaving 6 bases of the junction unmatched. The CDR3 loop spans 16 amino acids. Germline V gives CDR1 SGHVS, CDR2 FQNEAQ. Sample: unsorted PBMCs, taken 0.2 years after starting antiretroviral therapy. The rearrangement joins TRBV7-8 to TRBJ2-2; 7 bases align to TRBD1. This TCR came from a man in his forties with HIV. In DNA, the CDR3 is TGTGCCAGCAGCACTAGACAGGGAGCGAACACCGGGGAGCTGTTTTTT. As protein: CASSTRQGANTGELFF.